A selection of T cell receptor beta chains follows, all from one sample in a study of blood T cell repertoires in COVID-19. The data were produced by immunoSEQ multiplex PCR, yet TCRdb's version contains in-frame clones alone and is incomplete. This table has some 200,000 clones, approximately 80% appearing once. The sequenced sample consisted of peripheral blood. The receptors come from a woman older than 75 with active or convalescent COVID-19. Both conserved end residues are part of each CDR3. Fields, in order: D gene, clone size, V gene, J gene, CDR3 DNA, CDR3 protein. The D gene is left open where the match is weak. A clone size is listed for some rows: how often the clone was seen (once, few, many), or a class if it is expanded.

d_call: TRBD2; clone_size: .; v_call: TRBV7-2; j_call: TRBJ2-5; cdr3_nt: TGTGCCAGCAGCTCGGGACTAGCGGGATTCTTAGGAGAGACCCAGTACTTC; cdr3_aa: CASSSGLAGFLGETQYF
d_call: .; clone_size: .; v_call: TRBV12-3/TRBV12-4; j_call: TRBJ2-3; cdr3_nt: TGTGCCAGCAGTTTCAGGGGCACAGATACGCAGTATTTT; cdr3_aa: CASSFRGTDTQYF
d_call: TRBD2; clone_size: .; v_call: TRBV5-1; j_call: TRBJ2-3; cdr3_nt: TGCGCCAGCAGCTTAGCGGGAGTGCGAACAGATACGCAGTATTTT; cdr3_aa: CASSLAGVRTDTQYF
d_call: .; clone_size: .; v_call: TRBV28; j_call: TRBJ2-5; cdr3_nt: TGTGCCAGCAGGGAGCTCCTGAGGGGGGAGACCCAGTACTTC; cdr3_aa: CASRELLRGETQYF
d_call: TRBD1; clone_size: few; v_call: TRBV5-8; j_call: TRBJ2-2; cdr3_nt: TGTGCCAGCACCGTGCCGGGACAGGGGGTGACCGGGGAGCTGTTTTTT; cdr3_aa: CASTVPGQGVTGELFF
d_call: TRBD1; clone_size: .; v_call: TRBV7-9; j_call: TRBJ2-3; cdr3_nt: TGTGCCAGCAGCACCGACAGGGCTGCGGATACGCAGTATTTT; cdr3_aa: CASSTDRAADTQYF
d_call: .; clone_size: .; v_call: TRBV19; j_call: TRBJ1-5; cdr3_nt: TGTGCCAGTAGTTATCTGCAAGCGCGACAGCCCCAGCATTTT; cdr3_aa: CASSYLQARQPQHF
d_call: TRBD1; clone_size: .; v_call: TRBV11-2; j_call: TRBJ1-2; cdr3_nt: TGTGCCAGCAGCTTAGAACTGGACAGGGCCTTCTATGGCTACACCTTC; cdr3_aa: CASSLELDRAFYGYTF
d_call: TRBD1; clone_size: .; v_call: TRBV9; j_call: TRBJ1-3; cdr3_nt: TGTGCCAGCAGCTCGGACAGGAATTTCGGAAACACCATATATTTT; cdr3_aa: CASSSDRNFGNTIYF
d_call: TRBD2; clone_size: .; v_call: TRBV11-3; j_call: TRBJ2-1; cdr3_nt: TGTGCCAGCAGCTTAGGGGGACTAGCGGGAGGTGAGCAGTTCTTC; cdr3_aa: CASSLGGLAGGEQFF
d_call: .; clone_size: .; v_call: TRBV24-1; j_call: TRBJ1-2; cdr3_nt: TGTGCCACCAGTGAATCGGCTAACTATGGCTACACCTTC; cdr3_aa: CATSESANYGYTF
d_call: .; clone_size: .; v_call: TRBV2; j_call: TRBJ1-2; cdr3_nt: TGTGCCAGCAGTGGTCTGACAGACTATGGCTACACCTTC; cdr3_aa: CASSGLTDYGYTF
d_call: TRBD2; clone_size: .; v_call: TRBV2; j_call: TRBJ2-3; cdr3_nt: TGTGCCAGCACTATAAGACTAGCGGGGACCACAGATACGCAGTATTTT; cdr3_aa: CASTIRLAGTTDTQYF
d_call: .; clone_size: once; v_call: TRBV19; j_call: TRBJ2-3; cdr3_nt: TGTGCCAGTAGTACAGGGTCAGGGAGCACAGATACGCAGTATTTT; cdr3_aa: CASSTGSGSTDTQYF
d_call: TRBD1; clone_size: .; v_call: TRBV4-2; j_call: TRBJ1-2; cdr3_nt: TGTGCCAGCAGCCAAGATGCGGCAGGGGGAACGAGGGACTATGGCTACACCTTC; cdr3_aa: CASSQDAAGGTRDYGYTF
d_call: TRBD1; clone_size: once; v_call: TRBV5-1; j_call: TRBJ2-3; cdr3_nt: TGCGCCAGCAGCAGAGGACAGGGCCCCACAGATACGCAGTATTTT; cdr3_aa: CASSRGQGPTDTQYF
d_call: .; clone_size: few; v_call: TRBV5-1; j_call: TRBJ2-5; cdr3_nt: TGCGCCAGCAGCTTGAACAGGTTGGAGACCCAGTACTTC; cdr3_aa: CASSLNRLETQYF
d_call: .; clone_size: once; v_call: TRBV7-9; j_call: TRBJ2-7; cdr3_nt: TGTGCCAGCAGCTTAGGACAGTACGAGCAGTACTTC; cdr3_aa: CASSLGQYEQYF
d_call: TRBD2; clone_size: .; v_call: TRBV7-9; j_call: TRBJ2-2; cdr3_nt: TGTGCCAGCAGCGGAGGCTTGCGGGGGACTTACACCGGGGAGCTGTTTTTT; cdr3_aa: CASSGGLRGTYTGELFF
d_call: TRBD2; clone_size: .; v_call: TRBV28; j_call: TRBJ2-7; cdr3_nt: TGTGCCAGCAAAAGCGGGAATAACTACGAGCAGTACTTC; cdr3_aa: CASKSGNNYEQYF
d_call: TRBD2; clone_size: .; v_call: TRBV9; j_call: TRBJ2-3; cdr3_nt: TGTGCCAGCAGCGTAGAGGGACTAGCGGGTACAGATACGCAGTATTTT; cdr3_aa: CASSVEGLAGTDTQYF
d_call: TRBD1; clone_size: .; v_call: TRBV3-1/TRBV3-2; j_call: TRBJ1-6; cdr3_nt: TGTGCCAGCAGCACATCACAAGGGGGCGTTTCACCCCTCCACTTT; cdr3_aa: CASSTSQGGVSPLHF
d_call: TRBD2; clone_size: .; v_call: TRBV18; j_call: TRBJ2-3; cdr3_nt: TGTGCCAGCTCACCACAGCCGGGACTAGCGGGAGTCGGCACAGATACGCAGTATTTT; cdr3_aa: CASSPQPGLAGVGTDTQYF
d_call: .; clone_size: .; v_call: TRBV7-9; j_call: TRBJ1-2; cdr3_nt: TGTGCCAGCAGCTTAGCAGGGGGAAGAGGGTTCGGCTATGGCTACACCTTC; cdr3_aa: CASSLAGGRGFGYGYTF
d_call: TRBD1; clone_size: .; v_call: TRBV5-5; j_call: TRBJ1-2; cdr3_nt: TGTGCCAGCAGCTTGGATGACAGGGTTTATGGCTACACCTTC; cdr3_aa: CASSLDDRVYGYTF
d_call: .; clone_size: .; v_call: TRBV9; j_call: TRBJ1-3; cdr3_nt: TGTGCCAGCAGCGTAGCCAGCTCTGGAAACACCATATATTTT; cdr3_aa: CASSVASSGNTIYF
d_call: TRBD1; clone_size: .; v_call: TRBV15; j_call: TRBJ2-2; cdr3_nt: TGTGCCACCAGCAGAGAAGGGACAGGGGGCCGGACCGGGGAGCTGTTTTTT; cdr3_aa: CATSREGTGGRTGELFF
d_call: TRBD1; clone_size: .; v_call: TRBV6-5; j_call: TRBJ1-5; cdr3_nt: TGTGCCAGCAGGGGACAGGCTACTAGCAATCAGCCCCAGCATTTT; cdr3_aa: CASRGQATSNQPQHF
d_call: TRBD1; clone_size: .; v_call: TRBV5-1; j_call: TRBJ2-7; cdr3_nt: TGCGCCAGCAGCCGGGACAGGGGCTACGAGCAGTACTTC; cdr3_aa: CASSRDRGYEQYF
d_call: .; clone_size: .; v_call: TRBV4-2; j_call: TRBJ2-5; cdr3_nt: TGTGCCAGCAGCCAAGGGCTGGGCCTGATCCAAGAGACCCAGTACTTC; cdr3_aa: CASSQGLGLIQETQYF
d_call: .; clone_size: .; v_call: TRBV7-3; j_call: TRBJ2-3; cdr3_nt: TGTGCCAGCAGCCCTCGTCCTAGCGTCACAGATACGCAGTATTTT; cdr3_aa: CASSPRPSVTDTQYF
d_call: TRBD2; clone_size: .; v_call: TRBV11-2; j_call: TRBJ2-3; cdr3_nt: TGTGCCAGCAGCTTCCTTAGCGGGGGTGCAGATACGCAGTATTTT; cdr3_aa: CASSFLSGGADTQYF
d_call: TRBD2; clone_size: .; v_call: TRBV11-3; j_call: TRBJ2-4; cdr3_nt: TGTGCCAGCAGCCCGGGGGGGAAAAACATTCAGTACTTC; cdr3_aa: CASSPGGKNIQYF
d_call: .; clone_size: .; v_call: TRBV11-3; j_call: TRBJ1-6; cdr3_nt: TGTGCCAGCAGCTTAGATTGGAGTAGGAATTCACCCCTCCACTTT; cdr3_aa: CASSLDWSRNSPLHF
d_call: .; clone_size: once; v_call: TRBV2; j_call: TRBJ2-5; cdr3_nt: TGTGCCAGCAGTGAATTTGGGGGGGGCATCGGGACCCAGTACTTC; cdr3_aa: CASSEFGGGIGTQYF
d_call: .; clone_size: .; v_call: TRBV2; j_call: TRBJ2-1; cdr3_nt: TGTGCCAGCAGGCAGGGAGGCAATGAGCAGTTCTTC; cdr3_aa: CASRQGGNEQFF
d_call: TRBD1; clone_size: .; v_call: TRBV7-3; j_call: TRBJ2-2; cdr3_nt: TGTGCCAGCAGCTTAATGGGACAGGGGTTGACCGGGGAGCTGTTTTTT; cdr3_aa: CASSLMGQGLTGELFF
d_call: TRBD2; clone_size: few; v_call: TRBV4-2; j_call: TRBJ2-2; cdr3_nt: TGTGCCAGCAGCCAAGATAGGGGACTAGCGACGAACACCGGGGAGCTGTTTTTT; cdr3_aa: CASSQDRGLATNTGELFF
d_call: .; clone_size: .; v_call: TRBV4-2; j_call: TRBJ2-7; cdr3_nt: TGTGCCAGCAGCCAAGGAGGCAACTCCTACGAGCAGTACTTC; cdr3_aa: CASSQGGNSYEQYF
d_call: TRBD2; clone_size: .; v_call: TRBV6-1; j_call: TRBJ2-7; cdr3_nt: TGTGCCAGCAGTGAGATAAGGACTAGCGGGAGCCAACCCTTCTACGAGCAGTACTTC; cdr3_aa: CASSEIRTSGSQPFYEQYF
d_call: TRBD1; clone_size: .; v_call: TRBV5-4; j_call: TRBJ2-2; cdr3_nt: TGTGCCAGCAGTCTAGGACAGGGGGCGCTCGGCGGGGAGCTGTTTTTT; cdr3_aa: CASSLGQGALGGELFF
d_call: .; clone_size: few; v_call: TRBV7-6; j_call: TRBJ2-1; cdr3_nt: TGTGCCAGCAGCTCCCCCCCTGGGGGGAATGAGCAGTTCTTC; cdr3_aa: CASSSPPGGNEQFF
d_call: TRBD1; clone_size: .; v_call: TRBV5-1; j_call: TRBJ2-3; cdr3_nt: TGCGCCAGCAGCTTAGGACAGGTCATAGATACGCAGTATTTT; cdr3_aa: CASSLGQVIDTQYF
d_call: TRBD1; clone_size: once; v_call: TRBV10-3; j_call: TRBJ1-3; cdr3_nt: TGTGCCATCATCGACAGGGGGGGAAACACCATATATTTT; cdr3_aa: CAIIDRGGNTIYF
d_call: .; clone_size: .; v_call: TRBV12-3/TRBV12-4; j_call: TRBJ1-1; cdr3_nt: TGTGCCAGCAGTCCCAGATCGTACACTGAAGCTTTCTTT; cdr3_aa: CASSPRSYTEAFF
d_call: .; clone_size: .; v_call: TRBV5-4; j_call: TRBJ2-3; cdr3_nt: TGTGCCAGCAGATCCCCGGCGGAGACCACAGATACGCAGTATTTT; cdr3_aa: CASRSPAETTDTQYF
d_call: TRBD2; clone_size: .; v_call: TRBV3-1/TRBV3-2; j_call: TRBJ2-3; cdr3_nt: TGTGCCAGCAGCCATTATAGCGGGGGGGCCTATTCAGATACGCAGTATTTT; cdr3_aa: CASSHYSGGAYSDTQYF
d_call: TRBD1; clone_size: .; v_call: TRBV6-2/TRBV6-3; j_call: TRBJ1-2; cdr3_nt: TGTGCCAGCAGTGCCTCCGGGACAGAAGAAGGAAACACCTTC; cdr3_aa: CASSASGTEEGNTF
d_call: TRBD1; clone_size: .; v_call: TRBV29-1; j_call: TRBJ2-7; cdr3_nt: TGCAGCGTTGCGCAGGGGGCCGGCTCCTACGAGCAGTACTTC; cdr3_aa: CSVAQGAGSYEQYF
d_call: TRBD2; clone_size: .; v_call: TRBV19; j_call: TRBJ2-5; cdr3_nt: TGTGCCAGTAGTCCACCCCCTAGCGGGGGGCCTCAAGAGACCCAGTACTTC; cdr3_aa: CASSPPPSGGPQETQYF